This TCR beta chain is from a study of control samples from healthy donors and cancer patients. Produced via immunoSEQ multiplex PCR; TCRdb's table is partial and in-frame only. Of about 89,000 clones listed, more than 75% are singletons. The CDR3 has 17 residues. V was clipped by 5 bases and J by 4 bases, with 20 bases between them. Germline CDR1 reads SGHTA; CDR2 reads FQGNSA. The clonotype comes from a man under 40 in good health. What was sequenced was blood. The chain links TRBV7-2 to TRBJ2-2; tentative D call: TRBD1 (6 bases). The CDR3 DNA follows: TGTGCCAGCAGCCTATTACTCATAGGGGGTAGCACCGGGGAGCTGTTTTTT. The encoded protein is CASSLLLIGGSTGELFF.